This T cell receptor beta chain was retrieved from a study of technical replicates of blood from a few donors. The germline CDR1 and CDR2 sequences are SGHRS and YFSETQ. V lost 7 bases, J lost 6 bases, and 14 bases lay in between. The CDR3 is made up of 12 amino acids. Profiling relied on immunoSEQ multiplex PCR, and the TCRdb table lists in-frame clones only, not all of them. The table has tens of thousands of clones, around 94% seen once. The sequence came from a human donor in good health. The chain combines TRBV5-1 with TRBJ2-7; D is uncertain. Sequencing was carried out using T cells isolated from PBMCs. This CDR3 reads CASSEVLGEQYF. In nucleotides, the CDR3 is TGCGCCAGCTCAGAGGTATTGGGCGAGCAGTACTTC.